This TCR beta chain came from a study of blood T cell repertoires in COVID-19. Across the whole study: Whether acute or convalescent, the COVID-19 samples came from the United States, Italy and Spain.

Method: immunoSEQ multiplex PCR; TCRdb's copy keeps in-frame clones and lacks some. The table lists 380,000 or so clones, about 88% of them singletons, with less than 9% in the top ten. Germline V gene data show CDR1 as KGHSH and CDR2 as LQKENI. Trimming took 3 bases from V and 4 from J; bases not matched to a gene: 5. CDR3 length: 15 amino acids. Sequencing was performed on peripheral blood. This clonotype originated in a woman aged 60-75 years with COVID-19, enrolled during active disease. The chain is built from TRBV18 and TRBJ2-2; 7 bases are a match to TRBD1. CDR3 nucleotides: TGTGCCAGCTCACCGCAGGGGGACAGCACCGGGGAGCTGTTTTTT. Protein: CASSPQGDSTGELFF.